The rows below give T cell receptor beta chains drawn from one sample of a study of kidney transplant recipient with SARS-CoV-2 infection. TCRdb called the reads again in MiXCR, with one record for every CDR3 protein. The table includes approximately 250,000 distinct CDR3 sequences, 25% to 30% detected once. The input for sequencing was a blood sample, taken at baseline and around day 120 from a kidney transplant recipient. Every receptor here comes from a young adult male patient who had COVID-19 and was a kidney transplant recipient. Some T cells may be transferred from the graft donor. Each CDR3 is given with its conserved first and last residue. The D gene is left open where the match is weak. Where a row states a size, it is once, few, many or the class of an expanded clone; other rows omit it.

j_call: TRBJ2-1
v_call: TRBV20-1
cdr3_length: 15
clone_size: -
d_call: TRBD2
cdr3_aa: CSAPLAGASYNEQFF
cdr3_nt: TGCAGTGCTCCCTTAGCGGGAGCGTCCTACAATGAGCAGTTCTTC

j_call: TRBJ2-7
v_call: TRBV7-2
cdr3_length: 17
clone_size: many
d_call: TRBD2
cdr3_aa: CASSSIPGTSGEYEQYF
cdr3_nt: TGTGCCAGCAGCTCCATCCCCGGGACTAGCGGGGAGTACGAGCAGTACTTC

j_call: TRBJ2-3
v_call: TRBV27
cdr3_length: 16
clone_size: many
d_call: TRBD2
cdr3_aa: CASSPKREYGTDTQYF
cdr3_nt: TGTGCCAGCAGTCCCAAGCGGGAGTACGGCACAGATACGCAGTATTTT

j_call: TRBJ1-2
v_call: TRBV6-8
cdr3_length: 17
clone_size: many
d_call: -
cdr3_aa: CASSNSERSRKTYGYTF
cdr3_nt: TGTGCCAGCAGTAATAGCGAACGCTCTAGAAAGACCTATGGCTACACCTTC

j_call: TRBJ1-5
v_call: TRBV7-3
cdr3_length: 13
clone_size: many
d_call: -
cdr3_aa: CASSSENSQILHF
cdr3_nt: TGTGCCAGCAGCTCCGAGAACAGTCAAATCCTGCATTTT

j_call: TRBJ1-1
v_call: TRBV10-3
cdr3_length: 18
clone_size: many
d_call: TRBD1
cdr3_aa: CAISESLTGTGKDTEAFF
cdr3_nt: TGTGCCATCAGTGAGTCACTTACCGGGACAGGGAAGGACACTGAAGCTTTCTTT

j_call: TRBJ1-6
v_call: TRBV28
cdr3_length: 15
clone_size: many
d_call: -
cdr3_aa: CASSFLQGGDSPLHF
cdr3_nt: TGTGCCAGCAGTTTCTTACAGGGAGGGGATTCACCCCTCCACTTT

j_call: TRBJ2-3
v_call: TRBV20-1
cdr3_length: 13
clone_size: many
d_call: TRBD2
cdr3_aa: CSAPGTSFDTQYF
cdr3_nt: TGCAGTGCTCCCGGGACTAGCTTCGATACGCAGTATTTT

j_call: TRBJ2-1
v_call: TRBV7-3
cdr3_length: 15
clone_size: once
d_call: TRBD1
cdr3_aa: CASSMTGSPYNEQFF
cdr3_nt: TGTGCCAGCAGCATGACAGGGAGTCCCTACAATGAGCAGTTCTTC

j_call: TRBJ2-5
v_call: TRBV20-1
cdr3_length: 15
clone_size: few
d_call: -
cdr3_aa: CSARDGQIFGETQYF
cdr3_nt: TGCAGTGCTAGAGACGGACAGATCTTCGGAGAGACCCAGTACTTC

j_call: TRBJ2-7
v_call: TRBV6-5
cdr3_length: 13
clone_size: -
d_call: TRBD2
cdr3_aa: CASSTGGVLEQYF
cdr3_nt: TGTGCCAGCAGTACGGGGGGGGTCCTGGAGCAGTACTTC

j_call: TRBJ1-1
v_call: TRBV5-1
cdr3_length: 14
clone_size: many
d_call: TRBD1
cdr3_aa: CASSWTGQATEAFF
cdr3_nt: TGCGCCAGCAGCTGGACAGGGCAGGCCACTGAAGCTTTCTTT

j_call: TRBJ2-3
v_call: TRBV12-3/TRBV12-4
cdr3_length: 15
clone_size: -
d_call: TRBD1
cdr3_aa: CASSSAGTGNQPQYF
cdr3_nt: TGTGCCAGCAGCTCGGCCGGGACAGGGAATCAGCCCCAGTATTTT

j_call: TRBJ2-3
v_call: TRBV3-1
cdr3_length: 15
clone_size: many
d_call: -
cdr3_aa: CASSHVRDSTDTQYF
cdr3_nt: TGTGCCAGCAGCCACGTGCGGGACAGCACAGATACGCAGTATTTT

j_call: TRBJ1-2
v_call: TRBV18
cdr3_length: 13
clone_size: many
d_call: TRBD1
cdr3_aa: CASTGQGVYGYTF
cdr3_nt: TGTGCCAGCACCGGACAGGGGGTCTATGGCTACACCTTC

j_call: TRBJ2-1
v_call: TRBV29-1
cdr3_length: 13
clone_size: many
d_call: TRBD2
cdr3_aa: CSAGGTSRNEQFF
cdr3_nt: TGCAGCGCGGGAGGCACTAGCAGGAATGAGCAGTTCTTC

j_call: TRBJ1-2
v_call: TRBV27
cdr3_length: 14
clone_size: many
d_call: -
cdr3_aa: CASSSSGHLYGYTF
cdr3_nt: TGTGCCAGCAGCTCGTCGGGACACCTCTATGGCTACACCTTC

j_call: TRBJ1-1
v_call: TRBV6-5
cdr3_length: 13
clone_size: few
d_call: -
cdr3_aa: CASREVSNTEAFF
cdr3_nt: TGTGCCAGCAGGGAGGTATCGAACACTGAAGCTTTCTTT

j_call: TRBJ2-1
v_call: TRBV3-2
cdr3_length: 13
clone_size: many
d_call: -
cdr3_aa: CASSQHRAVEQFF
cdr3_nt: TGTGCCAGCAGCCAACACAGGGCCGTTGAGCAGTTCTTC

j_call: TRBJ2-2
v_call: TRBV3-1
cdr3_length: 18
clone_size: many
d_call: -
cdr3_aa: CASSQIIPISGLTGELFF
cdr3_nt: TGTGCCAGCAGCCAGATTATTCCCATTTCAGGCTTGACCGGGGAGCTGTTTTTT

j_call: TRBJ2-5
v_call: TRBV27
cdr3_length: 15
clone_size: once
d_call: -
cdr3_aa: CASSSSSVPQETQYF
cdr3_nt: TGTGCCAGCAGTTCTAGTTCTGTCCCCCAAGAGACCCAGTACTTC

j_call: TRBJ1-2
v_call: TRBV5-4
cdr3_length: 16
clone_size: many
d_call: -
cdr3_aa: CASVLPVPGKTYGYTF
cdr3_nt: TGTGCCAGCGTATTACCCGTACCAGGAAAGACCTATGGCTACACCTTC

j_call: TRBJ1-2
v_call: TRBV7-7
cdr3_length: 17
clone_size: many
d_call: -
cdr3_aa: CASSLPAKCRKTYGYTF
cdr3_nt: TGTGCCAGCAGCCTTCCGGCTAAGTGCCGAAAGACCTATGGCTACACCTTC

j_call: TRBJ2-3
v_call: TRBV9
cdr3_length: 17
clone_size: -
d_call: -
cdr3_aa: CASSALTMGLGKDTQYF
cdr3_nt: TGTGCCAGCAGCGCCCTCACCATGGGGCTCGGGAAGGATACGCAGTATTTT

j_call: TRBJ2-1
v_call: TRBV20-1
cdr3_length: 13
clone_size: few
d_call: -
cdr3_aa: CSARRDSLVEQFF
cdr3_nt: TGCAGTGCCCGGAGGGACTCCTTAGTGGAGCAGTTCTTC

j_call: TRBJ1-4
v_call: TRBV27
cdr3_length: 17
clone_size: once
d_call: TRBD1
cdr3_aa: CDSSTGTEGLTNEKLFF
cdr3_nt: TGTGACAGCAGTACCGGGACAGAGGGCCTGACTAATGAAAAATTGTTTTTT

j_call: TRBJ2-5
v_call: TRBV7-9
cdr3_length: 14
clone_size: many
d_call: TRBD1
cdr3_aa: CASSPDRDQETQYF
cdr3_nt: TGTGCCAGCAGTCCGGACAGGGACCAAGAGACCCAGTACTTC

j_call: TRBJ1-2
v_call: TRBV25-1
cdr3_length: 17
clone_size: many
d_call: -
cdr3_aa: CASSLDRELGKTYGYTF
cdr3_nt: TGTGCCAGCAGTCTGGACAGAGAACTGGGAAAGACCTATGGCTACACCTTC

j_call: TRBJ1-6
v_call: TRBV21-1
cdr3_length: 17
clone_size: many
d_call: -
cdr3_aa: CASSNRRGFTYNSPLHF
cdr3_nt: TGTGCCAGCAGCAACCGGCGGGGTTTTACCTATAATTCACCCCTCCACTTT

j_call: TRBJ2-2
v_call: TRBV2
cdr3_length: 18
clone_size: many
d_call: TRBD2
cdr3_aa: CASSETRLAGVRSGELFF
cdr3_nt: TGTGCCAGCAGTGAAACGCGGCTAGCGGGAGTCCGATCCGGGGAGCTGTTTTTT

j_call: TRBJ2-5
v_call: TRBV5-1
cdr3_length: 14
clone_size: many
d_call: -
cdr3_aa: CASSLGQFQETQYF
cdr3_nt: TGCGCCAGCAGCTTAGGACAGTTTCAAGAGACCCAGTACTTC

j_call: TRBJ2-1
v_call: TRBV11-3
cdr3_length: 13
clone_size: -
d_call: -
cdr3_aa: CASSLAVNNEQFF
cdr3_nt: TGTGCCAGCAGCTTAGCTGTAAACAATGAGCAGTTCTTC

j_call: TRBJ2-1
v_call: TRBV24-1
cdr3_length: 14
clone_size: many
d_call: -
cdr3_aa: CATSDSSFLNEQFF
cdr3_nt: TGTGCCACCAGTGACTCCTCGTTCCTGAATGAGCAGTTCTTC

j_call: TRBJ2-3
v_call: TRBV21-1
cdr3_length: 17
clone_size: many
d_call: -
cdr3_aa: CASRWVVATVMQDTQYF
cdr3_nt: TGTGCCAGCAGGTGGGTAGTAGCTACAGTCATGCAAGATACGCAGTATTTT

j_call: TRBJ1-2
v_call: TRBV5-1
cdr3_length: 16
clone_size: many
d_call: TRBD1
cdr3_aa: CASRRDRYFGMNGYTF
cdr3_nt: TGCGCCAGCAGGCGGGACAGGTATTTTGGGATGAATGGCTACACCTTC

j_call: TRBJ1-2
v_call: TRBV7-6
cdr3_length: 17
clone_size: many
d_call: -
cdr3_aa: CASSKVAESRKTYGYTF
cdr3_nt: TGTGCCAGCAGCAAAGTGGCTGAATCTCGAAAGACCTATGGCTACACCTTC

j_call: TRBJ1-2
v_call: TRBV6-9
cdr3_length: 17
clone_size: many
d_call: -
cdr3_aa: CASSLAPPYGKTYGYTF
cdr3_nt: TGTGCCAGCAGTTTAGCGCCGCCTTACGGAAAGACCTATGGCTACACCTTC

j_call: TRBJ1-1
v_call: TRBV18
cdr3_length: 14
clone_size: many
d_call: -
cdr3_aa: CASSPPNENTEAFF
cdr3_nt: TGTGCCAGCTCACCACCGAACGAGAACACTGAAGCTTTCTTT

j_call: TRBJ2-2
v_call: TRBV6-2/TRBV6-3
cdr3_length: 14
clone_size: many
d_call: TRBD1
cdr3_aa: CASSRDRGTGELFF
cdr3_nt: TGTGCCAGCAGCCGGGACAGGGGAACCGGGGAGCTGTTTTTT

j_call: TRBJ1-1
v_call: TRBV6-6
cdr3_length: 15
clone_size: many
d_call: -
cdr3_aa: CASSYIQALNTEAFF
cdr3_nt: TGTGCCAGCAGTTACATACAGGCCCTGAACACTGAAGCTTTCTTT